This note documents a single TCR beta chain sequence. Original processing methods: How many nucleated cells were present was estimated from reference gene primer amplification. Assay: immunoSEQ multiplex PCR; the TCRdb copy retains only in-frame clones and omits some. The V and J calls and clone size were taken over from that table, and D and trimming were inferred from the DNA. The profile shows some 240,000 clones, 80% of them singletons. V was trimmed by 0 bases and J by 4 bases, leaving 24 bases between them. This CDR3 region has 19 residues. The germline gives CDR1 LNHDA, CDR2 SQIVND (reference sequence). The data belong to a study of blood T cell repertoires in COVID-19. Study as a whole: Whether acute or convalescent, the COVID-19 samples came from the United States, Italy and Spain. Sources were T cells, B-cell-depleted T cells, or PBMCs; the material itself was cDNA or gDNA.

Sequenced material: peripheral blood. The clonotype comes from a human donor in a cohort sampled during active COVID-19. This chain joins TRBV19 and TRBJ1-2; D gene uncertain. CDR3 DNA sequence: TGTGCCAGTAGTATAGATCTATTTGCGGCAGACCCAGCCGGCTATGGCTACACCTTC. As protein: CASSIDLFAADPAGYGYTF.